This T cell receptor (beta chain) originates from a study of T cell responses to AZD1222 COVID-19 vaccine. Study-level information: Some second doses came at about 4 weeks and others at about 12 weeks; these were pooled.

V was clipped by 4 bases and J by 3 bases, with 14 bases between them. The CDR3 spans 14 residues. The V gene's germline CDR1 is SGHNT and CDR2 YYREEE (reference sequence). Comments on this clone: The antigen remains undetermined.

Findings and caveats of the study: The donor group comprised mostly white British people and more females; the analysis possibly underestimated clonal diversity. Across the whole spike, CD4 TCRs peaked at regions 160-218 and 743-854. Nearly half of unique spike-specific TCRs reportedly avoided B.1.351 and B.1.1.7 mutated regions.

Only in-frame clones appear in the TCRdb table, and some are missing; sequencing was by immunoSEQ multiplex PCR. The sample has more than 95,000 clones; more than 80% are singletons. This receptor was identified in an adult in good health. The chain joins TRBV5-4 to TRBJ2-7; D not resolved. The sequenced sample was peripheral blood, obtained on day 0 of AZD1222 vaccination. The CDR3 coding sequence is TGTGCCAGCAGCCCAAGCACGGCGAACTACGAGCAGTACTTC. The encoded protein is CASSPSTANYEQYF.